This T cell receptor beta chain comes out of a study of vaccination effects on CD4 cells after COVID-19 (dated 2022 in TCRdb). Study-wide context: Participants received two doses of either the BNT162b2 or the mRNA-1273 mRNA SARS-CoV-2 vaccine. The study compared SARS-CoV-2 spike-specific CD4+ TCR repertoires before and after mRNA vaccination in COVID-19 convalescent patients and infection-naive vaccine recipients. Altogether, around ten COVID-19 convalescent patients and several SARS-CoV-2-naive healthy vaccine recipients made up the full study. Cultures from other donors in the study were sequenced with the Oncomine TCR Beta short-read assay on an Illumina iSeq 100. The research as a whole found: Only a small number of convalescent patients were included, and no early post-infection timepoints were available, which limited the study. At late post-vaccination timepoints, both infection-induced and vaccine-induced clones showed marked clonal contraction, consistent with waning T cell responses. Among healthy vaccine recipients, nearly all vaccine-induced clones were SARS-CoV-2 mono-reactive, and only 1 of 255 was cross-reactive with common cold coronaviruses.

This clone was detected only a few times. Its antigen is currently not known. The input lacks base qualities; no much larger clone sits a single base away. In the ViraFEST assay, PBMC were stimulated with viral peptide pools, and antigen-specific CD4+ T cell clonotypes were then identified by expansion using TCR sequencing. After around 11 days of culture, CD4+ T cells were isolated with the EasySep CD4+ T cell isolation kit. Negative nucleocapsid antibody results before and after vaccination confirmed that the healthy vaccine recipients had no prior SARS-CoV-2 infection. Each well held some 1.9 million PBMC cultured in IMDM containing around 5% human AB serum, about 10 IU/ml IL-2 and gentamicin, along with around 11 ug/ml peptides. Half of the culture medium was replaced with fresh IL-2-containing medium on days 3 and 7. Unless noted otherwise, every peptide stimulation condition was cultured in triplicate wells. PBMC were separated from whole blood using Ficoll-Paque Plus gradient centrifugation and were then either cryopreserved at -140C or used fresh. The spike proteins of SARS-CoV-2 and of the common cold coronaviruses HCoV-NL63, HCoV-OC43 and HCoV-229E were spanned by overlapping peptide pools. The QIAamp micro DNA kit was used to extract genomic DNA from the cultured CD4+ T cells.

The library relied on the immunoSEQ multiplex PCR assay. DNA from the CD4+ T cells that had been cultured and isolated underwent TCR beta CDR3 sequencing. The paper's data handling went like this. The analysis removed non-productive TCR sequences, trimmed reads to the CDR3 region, and retained only CDR3s that were 7 or more amino acids long. The MANAFEST web app was used to identify antigen-specific clonotypes by comparing expansion in peptide wells with expansion in reference cultures. For clones to be considered positive, expansion at FDR<0.05 versus reference and all other wells, an odds ratio above 5, and a frequency above 0.1% in two replicate wells were required. Cross-reactive clonotypes were defined as significantly expanded in SARS-CoV-2 spike wells and in at least one common cold coronavirus spike condition. Levenshtein distance calculated with the stringdist R package was used to assess CDR3 similarity, and unrooted trees were constructed with ape in R 3.6.1. TCRdb took this table from immuneACCESS and kept in-frame rearrangements with V and J called. Such tables lack part of the clones; where checked against another copy, unresolved V genes explain under half of the gap, and the rest is unexplained. That table gives V, J and clone size, and the DNA gave D and trimming. Here the sample has roughly 50,000 clones; nearly 80% occur a single time. The ten largest account for more than 5% of the sample.

Trimming takes 3 bases off V and 5 bases off J; junction bases not matched to a gene: 6. The germline V gene (reference sequence) gives CDR1 as LNHDA and CDR2 as SQIVND. Inclusive of the bounding cysteine and phenylalanine, the CDR3 is 14 residues long. Here the CDR3 DNA is all that survives: 42 bases in frame from base 1. In this chain, TRBV19 is recombined with TRBJ1-2, with 7 bases in between that match TRBD1. This specimen consisted of CD4+ T cells from PBMCs cultured with HCoV-OC43 spike peptides, obtained before COVID-19 vaccination. Reading the label with the study, this specimen's cell subset or site is: HCoV-OC43 spike overlapping peptide pool stimulation. The clonotype was recovered from a human donor who received a COVID-19 vaccine. The CDR3 protein sequence reads: CASSMNRGRYGYTF. The DNA sequence follows: TGTGCCAGTAGTATGAACAGGGGCCGGTATGGCTACACCTTC.